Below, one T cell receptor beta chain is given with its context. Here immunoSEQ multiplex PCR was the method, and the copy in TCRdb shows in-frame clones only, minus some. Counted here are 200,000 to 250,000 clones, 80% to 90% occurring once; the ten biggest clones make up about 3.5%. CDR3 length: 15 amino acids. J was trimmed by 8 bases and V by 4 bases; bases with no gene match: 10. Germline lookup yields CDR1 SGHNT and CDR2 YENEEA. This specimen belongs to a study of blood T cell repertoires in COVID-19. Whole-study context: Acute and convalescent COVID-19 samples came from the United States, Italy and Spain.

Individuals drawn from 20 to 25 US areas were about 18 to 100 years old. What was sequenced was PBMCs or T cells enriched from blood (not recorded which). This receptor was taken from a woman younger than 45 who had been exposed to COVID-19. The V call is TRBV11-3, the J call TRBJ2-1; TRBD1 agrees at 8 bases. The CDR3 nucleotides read TGTGCCAGCAGCTACCGGACAGGGTTAGCGGATGAGCAGTTCTTC. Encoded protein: CASSYRTGLADEQFF.